These 7 T cell receptor beta chains originate from one sample sequenced in a study of glioma-infiltrating T cells. Amplification of TCR alpha and beta CDR3 regions from RNA used iRepertoire nested multiplex PCR. MiXCR, applied by TCRdb to the multiplex PCR reads, yields one record per CDR3 protein. The sample carries roughly 350,000 distinct CDR3 sequences, roughly two fifths recorded once. Sequencing was performed on glioma tissue, nonneoplastic brain tissue, or PBMCs (not recorded which). The source is a human donor with low-grade glioma or glioblastoma, undergoing nonglioma brain surgery, or in good health (not recorded which).

This chain joins TRBV9 and TRBJ1-1, with a weak D call TRBD1 (5 bases). Germline lookup yields CDR1 SGDLS and CDR2 YYNGEE. The V gene lost 0 bases and the J gene lost 5 bases, with 11 bases spanning the gap. The CDR3 is 14 amino acids. In nucleotides, the CDR3 is TGTGCCAGCAGCGTAGAGGGACGAGGGACTGAAGCTTTCTTT. Translation gives CASSVEGRGTEAFF.

The J gene is TRBJ2-1, the V gene TRBV3-1, with no clear D. The CDR3 contains 15 residues. Trimming removed 2 bases from V and 0 bases from J, with 8 bases in between. The germline CDR1 and CDR2 sequences are LGHDT and YNNKEL (reference sequence). CDR3 coding DNA: TGTGCCAGCAGCCAAAGTGTCAACTCCTACAATGAGCAGTTCTTC. Protein sequence: CASSQSVNSYNEQFF.

The rearrangement links TRBV12-3 or TRBV12-4 to TRBJ2-7; TRBD1 aligns across 12 bases. The CDR3 has 17 residues. The V segment lost 6 bases and the J segment 6 bases; nucleotides outside the gene matches: 15. This chain's CDR3 is CASSGPGTGGPWFEQYF. In DNA, the CDR3 is TGTGCCAGCAGCGGCCCCGGGACAGGGGGCCCTTGGTTCGAGCAGTACTTC.

About this clonotype: This may arise from a read error, as a much more abundant clone is one base away. The chain joins TRBV24-1 to TRBJ2-7; 10 bases are shared with TRBD2. This CDR3 has 14 amino acids. Germline V gene lookup returns CDR1 KGHDR and CDR2 SFDVKD. J was trimmed by 4 bases and V by 11 bases; bases with no gene match: 10. In nucleotides, the CDR3 is TGTGCCAACAGGAAAGCGGGAGGGCAGTACGAGCAGTACTTC. It codes for CANRKAGGQYEQYF.

This clonotype was observed once. The chain is built from TRBV5-4 and TRBJ2-7; 7 nucleotides align to TRBD1. The CDR3 loop spans 15 amino acids. With 4 bases clipped from V and 2 bases from J, the junction kept 9 bases outside the gene matches. CDR1 and CDR2 from the germline V gene are SGHNT and YYREEE (reference sequence). This CDR3 is CASSNTGTEPYEQYF. The CDR3 bases are TGTGCCAGCAGCAACACTGGGACAGAGCCCTACGAGCAGTACTTC. The variable domain in full, with the rest retrieved from reference TRBV5-4 and TRBJ2-7, is ETGVTQSPTHLIKTRGQQVTLRCSSQSGHNTVSWYQQALGQGPQFIFQYYREEENGRGNFPPRFSGLQFPNYSSELNVNALELDDSALYLCASSNTGTEPYEQYFGPGTRLTVT.

This chain joins TRBV29-1 and TRBJ1-4, with D hard to call. The CDR3 is 11 residues long. Germline CDR1 SQVTM, CDR2 ANQGSEA. V was trimmed by 1 base and J by 12 bases, leaving 9 bases between them. Here the CDR3 reads CSVEVSSELFF. The CDR3 DNA reads as TGCAGCGTTGAAGTGTCCTCAGAACTGTTTTTT.

The chain couples TRBV20-1 to TRBJ2-7; 7 nucleotides match TRBD2. Per germline, CDR1 DFQATT and CDR2 SNEGSKA (reference sequence). CDR3 length: 14 amino acids. V shed 5 bases, J shed 5 bases, and the junction held 12 bases outside the gene matches. The CDR3 loop is CSAGSAGARNEQYF. In DNA form, the CDR3 reads TGCAGTGCTGGGTCGGCGGGAGCTCGGAACGAGCAGTACTTC.